A selection of T cell receptor beta chains follows, all from one sample in a study of blood T cell repertoires in COVID-19. Profiled with immunoSEQ multiplex PCR; TCRdb holds only in-frame clones, not every one. This table holds about 410,000 clones, roughly 90% found once. The sample taken for sequencing was peripheral blood. All receptors come from a woman between 40 and 50 years old with COVID-19, enrolled during active disease. Both conserved end residues are part of each CDR3. D genes are given only for firm matches. Size values are once, few and many counts, or a class for expanded clones, and some rows have none.

abundance	v_gene	j_gene	d_gene	CDR3nt	CDR3aa
.	TRBV5-4	TRBJ1-3	.	TGTGCCAGCAGCTTGCCCGGACATAGGGACACCATATATTTT	CASSLPGHRDTIYF
once	TRBV7-9	TRBJ1-5	TRBD1	TGTGCCAGCCGTAAGGAGGGGACAGAGAATCAGCCCCAGCATTTT	CASRKEGTENQPQHF
.	TRBV6-4	TRBJ1-2	TRBD1	TGTGCCAGCAGTTACACAGGGGGGAATGGCTACACCTTC	CASSYTGGNGYTF
once	TRBV29-1	TRBJ2-1	TRBD1	TGCAGCGGACGGACAGGCTCAGGATACAATGAGCAGTTCTTC	CSGRTGSGYNEQFF
once	TRBV6-2/TRBV6-3	TRBJ1-5	.	TGTGCCAGCAGTCGCCTGACGGGCAGGGGTGAACAGCCCCAGCATTTT	CASSRLTGRGEQPQHF
.	TRBV2	TRBJ2-1	TRBD2	TGTGCCAGCAGTGATAGCGGGAGCTCCTACAATGAGCAGTTCTTC	CASSDSGSSYNEQFF
.	TRBV19	TRBJ1-1	TRBD1	TGTGCCAGTAGTAGACGACAGGGGATGAACACTGAAGCTTTCTTT	CASSRRQGMNTEAFF
.	TRBV14	TRBJ2-1	TRBD2	TGTGCCAGCAGTCAGGGACTAGCGGTCAATGAGCAGTTCTTC	CASSQGLAVNEQFF
.	TRBV14	TRBJ1-6	.	TGTGCCAGCAGCCAAGATCTGAATTCACCCCTCCACTTT	CASSQDLNSPLHF
.	TRBV9	TRBJ2-1	.	TGTGCCAGCAGCGTAGGGGGGGTCTGGGAGCAGTTCTTC	CASSVGGVWEQFF
.	TRBV7-9	TRBJ2-1	TRBD1	TGTGCCAGTGGCAGGGGGAGCAATGAGCAGTTCTTC	CASGRGSNEQFF
.	TRBV9	TRBJ1-4	TRBD1	TGTGCCAGCAGCGTCCGGGACAGGGACGAAAAACTGTTTTTT	CASSVRDRDEKLFF
.	TRBV19	TRBJ2-1	TRBD2	TGTGCCAGTAGTACGCGCGGGGGGGACTACAATGAGCAGTTCTTC	CASSTRGGDYNEQFF
.	TRBV7-8	TRBJ1-2	TRBD1	TGTGCCAGCAGCTCCGGACAGGGCCACTATGGCTACACCTTC	CASSSGQGHYGYTF
.	TRBV25-1	TRBJ1-1	TRBD1	TGTGCCAGCAGCTCAACAGGGGGCACTGAAGCTTTCTTT	CASSSTGGTEAFF
.	TRBV5-1	TRBJ2-5	TRBD1	TGCGCCAGCAGCTTGGTTGGACAGGGGCAAGAGACCCAGTACTTC	CASSLVGQGQETQYF
.	TRBV6-2/TRBV6-3	TRBJ1-6	.	TGTGCCAGCAGTTACAATGCGGTCTCGGCACCCCTCCACTTT	CASSYNAVSAPLHF
.	TRBV10-3	TRBJ1-2	TRBD1	TGTGCCATCAGGACAGGGGGCCGGAACTATGGCTACACCTTC	CAIRTGGRNYGYTF
.	TRBV5-1	TRBJ1-2	.	TGCGCCAGCAGCCCGGGGGGGGGCGTTATTGCTTATGGCTACACCTTC	CASSPGGGVIAYGYTF
.	TRBV5-6	TRBJ1-2	.	TGTGCCAGCAGCTTGGTGTCAGGGGAGAGGTATGGCTACACCTTC	CASSLVSGERYGYTF
.	TRBV5-1	TRBJ1-1	.	TGCGCCAGCAGCTTGGACAGGGTTAATGAAGCTTTCTTT	CASSLDRVNEAFF
.	TRBV19	TRBJ2-7	TRBD2	TGTGCCAGTAGTAGACTAGCGGGGACCTACGAGCAGTACTTC	CASSRLAGTYEQYF
.	TRBV5-1	TRBJ2-3	TRBD2	TGCGCCAGCAGCCCAGGACTAGGAGGGGTCTCAGATACGCAGTATTTT	CASSPGLGGVSDTQYF
.	TRBV6-2/TRBV6-3	TRBJ2-3	TRBD2	TGTGCCAGCAGTTACGGTACTAGCGGGAGCACAGATACGCAGTATTTT	CASSYGTSGSTDTQYF
.	TRBV7-9	TRBJ2-3	.	TGTGCCAGCAGCTTAGCGGGTCAGGGCGCAGATACGCAGTATTTT	CASSLAGQGADTQYF
.	TRBV6-1	TRBJ2-3	.	TGTGCCAGCAGTGAATGGGACATCCCTAGCACAGATACGCAGTATTTT	CASSEWDIPSTDTQYF